This TCR beta chain was profiled in a study of CD8 T cells in Susac syndrome. Study information: Clinically active disease was present in roughly 6 of the sequenced Susac syndrome patients. Roughly eight of these patients were in remission. When blood was collected, patients with Susac syndrome were therapy-naive, were taking corticosteroids, or were receiving intravenous immunoglobulin alone. Study-wide points: It was acknowledged in the study that its TCR sequencing and HLA analysis involved a relatively small number of individuals.

The CDR3 runs 15 residues. V dropped 2 bases and J dropped 8; count of bases not matched to a gene: 9. In germline, CDR1 is MNHEY, CDR2 SVGAGI. In the case of this clonotype: The antigen remains unidentified.

cDNA came from about 0.51 to 1 ug RNA primed by random hexamers. TCRdb re-called the immunoSEQ multiplex PCR reads through MiXCR, storing one row per CDR3 protein. The table records more than 200,000 distinct CDR3 sequences, approximately 94% of them present only once. Sequencing of TCR beta covered CD8+ and CD4+ T cells obtained from blood. The source is a human donor with Susac syndrome. The sample taken for sequencing was CD4+ T cells from PBMCs. The chain employs TRBV6-5 and TRBJ1-2; 9 bases align to TRBD1. The CDR3: CASSYETGGFGGYTF. CDR3 in DNA: TGTGCCAGCAGTTACGAGACAGGGGGATTCGGCGGCTACACCTTC.